This TCR beta chain originates from a study of vaccination and CD4 T cells after COVID-19. As to this clonotype: The antigen remains undetermined.

This CDR3 contains 14 residues. Germline CDR1 reads KGHSH; CDR2 reads LQKENI. V gave up 2 bases and J gave up 2 bases, with 10 bases separating them. Sequence data for DNA of cultured CD4+ T cells were generated by the Oncomine TCR Beta short-read assay. In this case, cultured CD4+ T cells provided the extracted genomic DNA. TCRdb re-called the PCR reads through MiXCR, storing one row per CDR3 protein. The sample holds about 24,000 distinct CDR3 sequences, 60% seen once. Treatment denoted: approximately 9-day PBMC culture with coronavirus spike peptide pools or control peptides (ViraFEST assay). The sequence came from a human donor who received a COVID-19 vaccine. The specimen comprised CD4+ T cells from blood, cultured in vitro, sampled after SARS-CoV-2 vaccination. The rearrangement uses TRBV18 and TRBJ2-7; D not resolved. Here the CDR3 reads CASSPGDRPYEQYF. CDR3 nucleotide sequence: TGTGCCAGCTCACCAGGGGATAGACCCTACGAGCAGTACTTC.